This T cell receptor (beta chain) stems from a study of blood T cell repertoires in COVID-19. In the study overall: The United States, Italy and Spain were the sources of the acute and convalescent COVID-19 samples.

Original processing notes: Nucleated cell number was recorded as an estimate derived from reference gene primer amplification. TCRdb keeps only in-frame clones here, not all; method: immunoSEQ multiplex PCR. V and J calls and clone size are copied from that table; D and trimming were computed from the DNA. The table has 95,000 to 150,000 clones, about 84% seen once. This CDR3 is 12 amino acids long. The V end lost 6 bases, the J end lost 12 bases, and 17 bases lay between the germline ends. Germline V gene data show CDR1 as WSHSY and CDR2 as SAAADI. This sequence originates from a human donor in a cohort sampled during active COVID-19. Material for sequencing was peripheral blood. V usage is TRBV10-2 and J usage is TRBJ1-1, with D perhaps matching TRBD1 (5 bases). CDR3 nucleotides: TGCGCCAGCAGGGGGACTCCTGAGGAAACTTTCTTT. Translation gives CASRGTPEETFF.